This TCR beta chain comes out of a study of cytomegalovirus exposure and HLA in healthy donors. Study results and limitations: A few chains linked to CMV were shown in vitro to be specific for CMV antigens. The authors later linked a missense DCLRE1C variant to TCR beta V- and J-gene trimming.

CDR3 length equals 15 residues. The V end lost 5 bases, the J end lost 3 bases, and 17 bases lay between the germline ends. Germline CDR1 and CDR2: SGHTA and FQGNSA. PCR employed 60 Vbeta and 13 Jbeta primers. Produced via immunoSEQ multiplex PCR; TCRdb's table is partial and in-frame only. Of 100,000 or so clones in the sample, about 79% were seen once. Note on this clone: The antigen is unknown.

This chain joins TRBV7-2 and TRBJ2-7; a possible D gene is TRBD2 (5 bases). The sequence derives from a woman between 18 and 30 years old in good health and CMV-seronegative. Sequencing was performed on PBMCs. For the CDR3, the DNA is TGTGCCAGCAGCCCACCGCGCCGGGGTGGCTACGAGCAGTACTTC. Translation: CASSPPRRGGYEQYF.